The rows below give T cell receptor beta chains drawn from one sample of a study of blood T cell repertoires in COVID-19. Some clones are missing from TCRdb's copy, which holds only in-frame ones; the method was immunoSEQ multiplex PCR. The table lists some 130,000 clones, 80% to 90% of them singletons. The sequencing input was peripheral blood. Receptors originate from a man aged 60 to 75 with COVID-19, enrolled during active disease. The CDR3 runs from the conserved cysteine through the conserved F or W.

V gene	J gene	CDR3 protein
TRBV19	TRBJ2-1	CASNALAGGHNEQFF
TRBV19	TRBJ2-5	CASRLTGVAFETQYF
TRBV5-1	TRBJ2-5	CASRLQGSQETQYF
TRBV4-3	TRBJ1-2	CASSQARQSDYGYTF
TRBV24-1	TRBJ1-1	CATKGQGNTEAFF
TRBV4-2	TRBJ2-1	CASSQGWRQGISYNEQFF
TRBV30	TRBJ1-2	CAWATGEWEGYTF
TRBV6-5	TRBJ2-7	CASSYGDRGYEQYF
TRBV2	TRBJ1-1	CASSEHGQGANTEAFF
TRBV28	TRBJ1-2	CASSFSDRGLYGYTF
TRBV6-5	TRBJ2-1	CASSWDRFGEQFF
TRBV5-1	TRBJ1-1	CASSLNTEAFF
TRBV5-4	TRBJ2-6	CASSLLEGSGANVLTF